This T cell receptor (beta chain) appears in the sequencing data of a study of shared clonotypes between healthy human individuals. Sequencing used immunoSEQ multiplex PCR; TCRdb keeps in-frame clones, though not all of them. In the table there are about 1.1 million clones, approximately 78% of which are singletons. From germline, CDR1 is MDHEN and CDR2 SYDVKM. CDR3 length: 15 residues. Trimming cost V 6 bases and J 4 bases; bases outside gene matches: 7. J is TRBJ2-2 and V is TRBV28; the match to TRBD1 covers 8 bases. The source of this sequence is a man between 18 and 29 years old in good health. Some clones in this sample may be carry-over from other donors' samples. Material for sequencing was memory CD4+ T cells from PBMCs. Stated subset: CD45RA-negative fraction. CDR3 amino acids: CASRRFGQGTGELFF. CDR3 in DNA: TGTGCCAGCAGACGCTTCGGACAGGGCACCGGGGAGCTGTTTTTT.